This T cell receptor beta chain derives from a study of T cells in narcolepsy. Background on the study: Healthy controls were enrolled alongside patients with narcolepsy type 1 or type 2. Study-wide results and limits: Some memory CD4+ repertoires had no autoreactive clone sequences. HCRT-specific and TRIB2-specific autoreactive clonotypes appeared among same-patient CSF and blood CD4+ clonotypes. Autoreactive clonotypes reportedly recurred in blood of same and different patients, not controls.

In regard to this clone: Antigen unknown.

Data came from immunoSEQ multiplex PCR; TCRdb stores just in-frame clones and leaves some out. Seen here are tens of thousands of clones, 82% observed once, and the top ten hold 2% to 3%. Looked up from germline, CDR1 is SEHNR and CDR2 is FQNEAQ (reference sequence). This CDR3 comprises 14 residues. V shed 1 base and J 6 bases; nucleotides not matched to a gene: 3. This clonotype originated in a human donor with narcolepsy. The sequencing input was CD45RA- memory CD4+ T cells from PBMCs. This chain joins TRBV7-9 and TRBJ2-1; 7 nucleotides align to TRBD2. CDR3 nucleotide sequence: TGTGCCAGCAGCTTAGGGGGAGGGTCCAATGAGCAGTTCTTC. This sequence encodes CASSLGGGSNEQFF.